This TCR beta chain was sequenced for a study of shared clonotypes between healthy human individuals. Study summary: Per donor, three plates held CD4 naive cells, three held CD4 memory, two held CD8 naive and one held CD8 memory. Study findings and constraints: Sampling was confined to blood; repertoires within tissues likely differ.

The J segment lost 7 bases and the V segment lost 4 bases, leaving 3 bases of the junction unmatched. The CDR3 is 12 amino acids. Looked up from germline, CDR1 is SQVTM and CDR2 is ANQGSEA. This clone was recorded only once. Its specificity is not known. This specimen includes other DNA sequences encoding the same CDR3. Sequenced by immunoSEQ multiplex PCR; TCRdb stores in-frame clones only, minus some. The sample carries approximately 2,300,000 clones, about nine tenths recorded once. This TCR came from a man aged 18 to 30 in good health. Some clones in this sample may be carry-over from other donors' samples. V is TRBV29-1 and J is TRBJ1-2; 10 bases fit TRBD1. Sequences were obtained from naive CD4+ T cells from PBMCs. The subset denotes: CD45RA+ positively selected. CDR3 bases: TGCAGCGTTGGACAGGGGGCCGGTGGCTACACCTTC. Amino acids: CSVGQGAGGYTF.